This TCR delta chain stems from a study of γδ T cells in repeated Plasmodium falciparum infection. Study details: Samples were taken at baseline, before some infections, and 21 days after each.

This clone has just a few counts. What it binds is not known. A far more abundant clone sits one base away, making this likely a read error. Other DNA sequences of this sample code for an identical CDR3. Each sorted gammadelta sample had TRG and TRD chains sequenced. TCRdb repeated clone calling on the multiplex PCR reads with CATT. The table lists 70,000 to 95,000 delta-chain clones, over 1.3% of them singletons. Study results and limitations: Donors in Mali lived in a small rural village, largely one ethnic group.

Bulk repertoires came from Vgamma9/Vdelta2+ or Vdelta2-negative gammadelta T cells flow-sorted from PBMC. The CDR3 spans 16 residues. Germline CDR1 GEAIGNYY, CDR2 EKD. The specimen was gamma-delta T cells from blood. This receptor was taken from a pool of human donors (malaria-infected and uninfected, not separated). The rearrangement links TRDV2 to TRDJ3; 7 bases match TRDD3. TCRdb does not report a J gene; here it was assigned by matching the DNA to germline references. In nucleotides, the CDR3 is TGTGCCTGTGACTGGGGGAGCTCCTGGGACACACGACAGATGTTTTTC. Its translation is CACDWGSSWDTRQMFF.